The T cell receptor beta chain under discussion was sequenced for a study of radiotherapy plus CTLA-4 blockade in lung cancer. In regard to this clone: The antigen remains undetermined.

There are 18 residues in the CDR3. V was clipped by 5 bases and J by 7 bases; unmatched bases: 18. Germline values: CDR1 MDHEN, CDR2 SYDVKM. Only in-frame clones appear in the TCRdb table, and some are missing; sequencing was by immunoSEQ multiplex PCR. The sample consists of about 66,000 clones, approximately 82% of them appearing once. Those with chemo-refractory metastatic non-small-cell lung cancer were treated with focal radiation combined with CTLA-4 blockade using ipilimumab. General study findings and limits: Radiotherapy was combined with ipilimumab, and tumor-derived TCR clones then expanded in blood.

The sample here was peripheral blood, taken from a patient treated with radiotherapy plus ipilimumab. The receptor comes from a human donor with non-small cell lung cancer who had a partial response to radiotherapy plus ipilimumab. V usage is TRBV28 and J usage is TRBJ2-7, with TRBD2 identical over 12 bases. The CDR3 nucleotides are TGTGCCAGCAGTGACCCACCGGGTTCTAGCGGGAGGGCCGCGGAGCAGTACTTC. It encodes CASSDPPGSSGRAAEQYF.